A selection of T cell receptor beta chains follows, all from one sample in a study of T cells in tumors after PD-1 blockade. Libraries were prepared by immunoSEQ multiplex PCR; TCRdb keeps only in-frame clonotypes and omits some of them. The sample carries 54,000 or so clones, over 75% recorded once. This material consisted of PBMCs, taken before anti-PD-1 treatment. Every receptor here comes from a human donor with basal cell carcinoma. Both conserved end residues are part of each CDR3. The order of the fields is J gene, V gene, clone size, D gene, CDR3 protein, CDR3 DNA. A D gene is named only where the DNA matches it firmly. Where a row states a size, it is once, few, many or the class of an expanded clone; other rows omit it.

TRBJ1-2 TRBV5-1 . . CASSLRAEDNYGYTF TGCGCCAGCAGCTTGAGGGCTGAGGATAACTATGGCTACACCTTC
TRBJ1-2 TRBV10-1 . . CASSEDRFGLNGYTF TGCGCCAGCAGTGAGGACAGATTCGGCCTAAATGGCTACACCTTC
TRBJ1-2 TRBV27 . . CASRREVDYGYTF TGTGCCAGCAGAAGGGAGGTAGACTATGGCTACACCTTC
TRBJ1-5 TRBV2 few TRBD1 CASSGQGAVQPQHF TGTGCCAGCAGTGGACAGGGGGCCGTTCAGCCCCAGCATTTT
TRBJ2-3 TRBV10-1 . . CASSQSTDTQYF TGCGCCAGTTCACAGAGCACAGATACGCAGTATTTT
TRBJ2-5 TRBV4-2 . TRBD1 CASSSSTGGETQYF TGTGCCAGCAGCTCCTCGACAGGGGGAGAGACCCAGTACTTC
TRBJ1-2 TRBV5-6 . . CASSPAGANGGYTF TGTGCCAGCAGCCCCGCAGGGGCAAACGGTGGCTACACCTTC
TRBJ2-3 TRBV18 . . CASSPLAIITGTDTQYF TGTGCCAGCTCACCACTGGCGATAATTACTGGCACAGATACGCAGTATTTT
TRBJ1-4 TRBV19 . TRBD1 CASSIQGQGGEKLFF TGTGCCAGTAGTATCCAGGGACAGGGAGGCGAAAAACTGTTTTTT
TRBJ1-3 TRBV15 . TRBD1 CATSRRDRAFSGNTIYF TGTGCCACCAGCAGACGGGACAGGGCATTCTCTGGAAACACCATATATTTT
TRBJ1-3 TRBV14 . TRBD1 CASSQVVGQRSIYF TGTGCCAGCAGCCAAGTAGTGGGACAGCGGTCCATATATTTT
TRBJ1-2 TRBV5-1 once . CASSLAVGDRPNYGYTF TGCGCCAGCAGCTTGGCAGTAGGGGACCGACCTAACTATGGCTACACCTTC
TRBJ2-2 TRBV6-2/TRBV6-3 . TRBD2 CASSYSSGGANTGELFF TGTGCCAGCAGTTACTCGAGCGGGGGGGCGAACACCGGGGAGCTGTTTTTT
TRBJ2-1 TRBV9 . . CASSVDGGGRAHEQFF TGTGCCAGCAGCGTAGACGGGGGTGGCAGGGCCCATGAGCAGTTCTTC
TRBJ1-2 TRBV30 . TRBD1 CAWSVQGASYGYTF TGTGCCTGGAGTGTTCAGGGGGCTAGCTATGGCTACACCTTC
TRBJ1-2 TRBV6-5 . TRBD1 CASRDRRKQNYGYTF TGTGCCAGCAGGGACAGGAGGAAGCAAAACTATGGCTACACCTTC
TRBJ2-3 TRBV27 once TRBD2 CASSFRRGGLDTQYF TGTGCCAGCAGTTTCCGGCGGGGGGGCCTAGATACGCAGTATTTT
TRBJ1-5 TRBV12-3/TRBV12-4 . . CASGLGAGQPQHF TGTGCCAGCGGTTTGGGGGCAGGGCAGCCCCAGCATTTT
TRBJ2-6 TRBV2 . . CASGGRSGANVLTF TGTGCCAGCGGGGGGCGCTCTGGGGCCAACGTCCTGACTTTC
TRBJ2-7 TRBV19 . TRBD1 CASSEPGGGNSYEQYF TGTGCCAGTAGTGAACCAGGGGGTGGTAACTCCTACGAGCAGTACTTC
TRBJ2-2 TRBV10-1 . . CATSEGNTGELFF TGCGCCACCTCCGAGGGGAACACCGGGGAGCTGTTTTTT
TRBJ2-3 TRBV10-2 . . CASSGNLDTQYF TGCGCCAGCAGCGGAAATCTTGATACGCAGTATTTT
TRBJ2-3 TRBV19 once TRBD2 CASRGGRVGGDTQYF TGTGCCAGTCGGGGGGGGAGGGTAGGAGGAGATACGCAGTATTTT
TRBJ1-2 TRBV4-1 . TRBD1 CASSQGGQGALYGYTF TGCGCCAGCAGCCAAGGAGGACAGGGTGCTCTATATGGCTACACCTTC
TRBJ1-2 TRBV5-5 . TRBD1 CASSSGQRDYGYTF TGTGCCAGCAGCTCGGGACAGAGGGACTATGGCTACACCTTC
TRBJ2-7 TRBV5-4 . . CASSFTQGFRYYEQYF TGTGCCAGCAGCTTCACTCAGGGGTTTCGCTACTACGAGCAGTACTTC
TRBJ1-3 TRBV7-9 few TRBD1 CASRTGQSSGNTIYF TGTGCCAGCCGAACGGGACAGTCCTCTGGAAACACCATATATTTT
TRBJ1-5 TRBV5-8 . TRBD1 CASSLARQGNSNQPQHF TGTGCCAGCAGCTTGGCAAGACAGGGGAATAGCAATCAGCCCCAGCATTTT
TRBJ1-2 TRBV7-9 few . CASSLGEDYGYTF TGTGCCAGCAGCCTGGGAGAGGACTATGGCTACACCTTC
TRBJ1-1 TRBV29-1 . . CSVEDFLDRYTEAFF TGCAGCGTTGAAGACTTTCTTGACAGGTACACTGAAGCTTTCTTT
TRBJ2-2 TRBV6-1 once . CASSETVRGTGELFF TGTGCCAGCAGTGAAACAGTCAGGGGTACCGGGGAGCTGTTTTTT
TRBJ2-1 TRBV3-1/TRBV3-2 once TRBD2 CASSQGAGVRTNEQFF TGTGCCAGCAGCCAAGGAGCGGGGGTTCGTACGAATGAGCAGTTCTTC
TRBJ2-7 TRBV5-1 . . CASSLEGSLYEQYF TGCGCCAGCAGCTTGGAGGGAAGTCTGTACGAGCAGTACTTC
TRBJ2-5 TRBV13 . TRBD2 CASSGWRAGGQETQYF TGTGCCAGCAGCGGCTGGAGAGCGGGGGGCCAAGAGACCCAGTACTTC
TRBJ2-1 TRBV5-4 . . CASSSPRDLYNEQFF TGTGCCAGCAGCTCTCCCCGGGATTTATACAATGAGCAGTTCTTC
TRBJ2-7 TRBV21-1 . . CASSKAAGLNSYEQYF TGTGCCAGCAGCAAAGCGGCAGGGTTAAACTCCTACGAGCAGTACTTC
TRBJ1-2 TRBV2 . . CASSLRMEGYGYTF TGTGCCAGCAGCCTCAGGATGGAGGGGTATGGCTACACCTTC
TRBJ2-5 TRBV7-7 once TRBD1 CASSPTGGGETQYF TGTGCTAGCAGCCCTACAGGGGGAGGAGAGACCCAGTACTTC
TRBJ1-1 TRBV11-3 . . CASSAMLGKGNTEAFF TGTGCCAGCAGCGCAATGTTGGGTAAGGGGAACACTGAAGCTTTCTTT
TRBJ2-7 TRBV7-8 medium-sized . CASSPGDSSYEQYF TGTGCCAGCAGCCCGGGGGACAGCTCCTACGAGCAGTACTTC
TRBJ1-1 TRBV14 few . CASSQAASGLAEAFF TGTGCCAGCAGCCAAGCGGCGTCGGGCTTGGCAGAAGCTTTCTTT
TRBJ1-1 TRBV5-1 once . CASSLGGLNTEAFF TGCGCCAGCAGCTTGGGGGGCTTGAACACTGAAGCTTTCTTT
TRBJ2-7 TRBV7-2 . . CASSLVWSGSYEQYF TGTGCCAGCAGCTTAGTGTGGTCGGGGTCATACGAGCAGTACTTC
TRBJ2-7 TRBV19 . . CASSIELGSSYEQYF TGTGCCAGTAGTATAGAGCTAGGAAGCTCCTACGAGCAGTACTTC
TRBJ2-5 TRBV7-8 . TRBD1 CASSRDRGNQETQYF TGTGCCAGCAGCAGGGACAGGGGAAACCAAGAGACCCAGTACTTC
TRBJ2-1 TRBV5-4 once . CASSPTGTRNYNEQFF TGTGCCAGCAGCCCCACCGGGACCCGAAACTACAATGAGCAGTTCTTC
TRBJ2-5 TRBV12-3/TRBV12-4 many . CASVIGTEETQYF TGTGCCAGCGTTATTGGGACGGAAGAGACCCAGTACTTC
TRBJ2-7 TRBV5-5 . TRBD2 CASSSTGTTHYEQYF TGTGCCAGCAGCTCTACCGGGACTACCCACTACGAGCAGTACTTC
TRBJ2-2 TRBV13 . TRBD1 CASSLAGTGGFGTGELFF TGTGCCAGCAGCTTAGCCGGGACAGGGGGCTTTGGGACCGGGGAGCTGTTTTTT
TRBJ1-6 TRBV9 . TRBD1 CASSAGTGNSPLHF TGTGCCAGCAGCGCCGGGACAGGGAATTCACCCCTCCACTTT
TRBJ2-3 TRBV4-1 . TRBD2 CASRDTAGGPDTQYF TGCGCCAGCAGGGATACTGCGGGGGGGCCGGATACGCAGTATTTT
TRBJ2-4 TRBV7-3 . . CASSHGGSKNIQYF TGTGCCAGCAGCCATGGAGGATCCAAAAACATTCAGTACTTC
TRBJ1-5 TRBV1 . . CTSSQDEQGAGNQPQHF TGCACCAGCAGCCAAGACGAACAGGGGGCGGGTAATCAGCCCCAGCATTTT
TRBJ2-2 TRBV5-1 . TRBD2 CASRLDSGGTGELFF TGCGCCAGCAGGTTGGACTCGGGGGGCACCGGGGAGCTGTTTTTT
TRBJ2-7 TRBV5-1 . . CASSLGVGGRGEQYF TGCGCCAGCAGCTTGGGGGTCGGGGGCCGCGGCGAGCAGTACTTC
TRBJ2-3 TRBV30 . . CAWKPAYATDTQYF TGTGCCTGGAAACCAGCGTATGCCACAGATACGCAGTATTTT
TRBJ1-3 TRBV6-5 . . CASSTIGAGNTIYF TGTGCCAGCAGCACCATAGGGGCCGGAAACACCATATATTTT
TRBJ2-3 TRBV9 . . CASSLGRGGRIDTQYF TGTGCCAGCAGCCTCGGTAGGGGGGGCCGGATAGATACGCAGTATTTT
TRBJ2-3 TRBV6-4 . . CASSDGGARLKKDTQYF TGTGCCAGCAGTGATGGAGGAGCTCGGCTCAAGAAAGATACGCAGTATTTT
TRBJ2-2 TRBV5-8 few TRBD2 CASSLLSGGPTGELFF TGTGCCAGCAGCCTCCTTAGCGGGGGGCCCACCGGGGAGCTGTTTTTT